This TCR beta chain was sequenced in a study of T cell responses to AZD1222 COVID-19 vaccine. General observations from the study: Seropositive status at baseline applied to only six AZD1222 recipients. Donors in the cohort were predominantly white British and more often female, and clonal diversity was possibly underestimated.

The study pooled second doses at about 4 or about 12 weeks. As for this clone: Its antigen remains unknown.

Only in-frame clones appear in the TCRdb table, and some are missing; sequencing was by immunoSEQ multiplex PCR. The table lists around 100,000 clones, roughly 85% of them singletons. The germline gives CDR1 DFQATT, CDR2 SNEGSKA (reference sequence). The CDR3 runs 14 residues. V lost 3 bases, J lost 8 bases, and 4 bases stayed unmatched. The V call is TRBV20-1, the J call TRBJ2-1; 13 bases match TRBD2. Source: peripheral blood, taken 28 days after the second AZD1222 dose. This clonotype was sampled from an adult who received the AZD1222 COVID-19 vaccine. CDR3 sequence: CSASGTSGIYEQFF. CDR3 DNA: TGCAGTGCTAGTGGGACTAGCGGGATCTATGAGCAGTTCTTC.